This record covers a single TCR beta chain. This clone has more than one count but fewer than ten. Its antigen target is currently unknown. A junction end diverges from the germline sequence, so it may reflect a read error. Enrolling through a virtual design, the prospective study's participants ranged in age from roughly 18 to 95 years and lived across 24 United States geographic areas. To assign participants to cohorts, the prospective study relied on clinical history that participants themselves reported in a screening survey and a study questionnaire. Recovered participants in ImmuneRACE Cohort 3 were defined as having two consecutive negative NP/OP PCR tests, clearance from a healthcare professional, or resolution of symptoms. In the prospective study, whole blood, serum and a nasopharyngeal or oropharyngeal swab were collected from each participant by mobile phlebotomists. Over a roughly two-month period, participants in the prospective study had the option of providing additional blood draws and questionnaires. Prospective study blood samples were shipped either frozen or at room temperature before DNA extraction.

The sample originates from a study of blood T cell repertoires in COVID-19 (dated by TCRdb to 2018 to 2020). About the full investigation: Samples from collaborators originated in the United States, Italy and Spain and spanned both the acute and convalescent phases of COVID-19. Nearly every sample came with metadata listing a de-identified subject ID, COVID-19 status, age in years and sex. Where available, HLA class I and class II types were obtained from metadata supplied by the sample provider rather than from assay-based typing. Samples came from the ongoing ImmuneRACE study (first 160 participants) plus 1,254 subjects from 6 global collaborators. The repertoires were released in a freely available public database intended as a resource for research on the immune response to SARS-CoV-2. Deeply sampled blood TCRbeta repertoires from subjects exposed to, actively infected with, or recovered from COVID-19 were included in the dataset. The material from the prospective study consisted of cDNA or gDNA derived from T cells, B-cell-depleted T cells, or PBMCs.

What the research found in general, with its limitations: The quantity of clinical and demographic metadata differed by source and by participant and was supplied without curation.

Taken from the germline V gene (reference sequence), the CDR1 and CDR2 loops are SSHAT and FNYEAQ. Taken from cysteine to phenylalanine, the CDR3 has 16 residues. The DNA shown is the 48-base CDR3, in frame from base 1. The immunoSEQ Assay, a bias-controlled multiplex PCR, was used to amplify TCRbeta CDR3 regions from genomic DNA. From the authors' description of their analysis: Within the assay, amplification of reference gene primers was used to estimate how many nucleated cells each sample contained. Sequence reads were collapsed and filtered to measure the absolute abundance of every unique TCRbeta CDR3 rearrangement. For each sample, productive Simpson clonality was calculated as the square root of Simpson's diversity index across productive rearrangements. TCRdb holds this immuneACCESS table with in-frame rearrangements only. Some clones are missing; in checked studies, unresolved V genes explain under half, and the rest has no known cause. Clone size and V and J calls were adopted from that table, with D and trimming inferred from the DNA. The sample table shows more than 200,000 clones, and around 84% are seen once. Approximately 1.6% of the sample is taken by the ten largest.

The chain is encoded by TRBV7-7 joined to TRBJ2-2, and TRBD2 aligns with 12 junction nucleotides. Material: PBMCs or T cells enriched from blood (not recorded which). The source is a woman in her forties or fifties who had recovered from COVID-19. The DNA is as follows: TGTGCTAGCAGTCTAGCGGGAGGGCCCGGCACCGGGGAGCTGTTTTTT. This yields the protein CASSLAGGPGTGELFF.